These T cell receptor beta chains were read from a single sample in a study of cytomegalovirus exposure and HLA in healthy donors. Sequenced by immunoSEQ multiplex PCR; TCRdb stores in-frame clones only, minus some. This table holds some 190,000 clones, over 65% found once. Sequences were obtained from PBMCs. Source of these receptors: a young man in good health and CMV-seronegative. Each CDR3 is given with its conserved first and last residue. Each record gives: J gene, V gene, CDR3 length, clone size, D gene, CDR3 DNA, CDR3 protein. D genes are given only for firm matches. Clone size is shown for a subset of rows, as once, few, many or a class of expanded clone.

TRBJ2-6 TRBV5-1 16 NA NA TGCGCCAGCAGCTTGGACGAGGTTTCCGGGGCCAACGTCCTGACTTTC CASSLDEVSGANVLTF
TRBJ1-1 TRBV4-1 17 NA TRBD1 TGCGCCAGCAGCCAAACTTACGGACAGGGGGTTGACACTGAAGCTTTCTTT CASSQTYGQGVDTEAFF
TRBJ1-2 TRBV18 16 once NA TGTGCCAGCTCACCACCGGTGAGGCAGGGAGGCCATGGCTACACCTTC CASSPPVRQGGHGYTF
TRBJ1-6 TRBV5-1 14 once TRBD1 TGCGCCAGCAGCTCCGGGACAGATAATTCACCCCTCCACTTT CASSSGTDNSPLHF
TRBJ2-1 TRBV27 15 NA TRBD1 TGTGCCAGCAGACCCGGGACAGGGTATTTCAATGAGCAGTTCTTC CASRPGTGYFNEQFF
TRBJ2-7 TRBV5-6 16 NA TRBD1 TGTGCCAGCAGCCGCGCCCGGGACAGGGGGTTGTACGAGCAGTACTTC CASSRARDRGLYEQYF
TRBJ2-2 TRBV19 15 NA NA TGTGCCAGTAGTGCCGGCAAGCGGGTAGTCGGGGAGCTGTTTTTT CASSAGKRVVGELFF
TRBJ2-1 TRBV5-1 15 NA NA TGCGCCAGCAGATCTACACAGTTCGCCTACAATGAGCAGTTCTTC CASRSTQFAYNEQFF
TRBJ1-1 TRBV28 15 once TRBD1 TGTGCCAGCAGTGGACCAGGGGGTACGAACACTGAAGCTTTCTTT CASSGPGGTNTEAFF
TRBJ2-3 TRBV5-1 16 NA TRBD1 TGCGCCAGCAGCTTGGGGACAGGGAAACCCACAGATACGCAGTATTTT CASSLGTGKPTDTQYF
TRBJ1-1 TRBV7-6 15 NA NA TGTGCCAGCAGCCGTAAAAGGGGAATGAACACTGAAGCTTTCTTT CASSRKRGMNTEAFF
TRBJ1-1 TRBV28 13 NA TRBD1 TGTGCCAGCAGTTCCACGGGACAGCCTGAAGCTTTCTTT CASSSTGQPEAFF
TRBJ2-7 TRBV5-1 17 once NA TGCGCCAGCAGCCTCACCGGTTGGGAGGGGGGTAGCTACGAGCAGTACTTC CASSLTGWEGGSYEQYF
TRBJ2-2 TRBV5-6 15 NA TRBD2 TGTGCCAGCAGCCCGGGACTAGCGGCTACCGGGGAGCTGTTTTTT CASSPGLAATGELFF
TRBJ1-3 TRBV10-3 14 NA NA TGTGCCATCAGGATGACAGCCTCTGGAAACACCATATATTTT CAIRMTASGNTIYF
TRBJ1-3 TRBV10-2 15 NA TRBD1 TGCGCCAGCAGTGGGACAGGAATGGGCGGAAACACCATATATTTT CASSGTGMGGNTIYF
TRBJ2-3 TRBV11-3 13 NA NA TGTGCCAGCAAACGGAGGTCCCCAGATACGCAGTATTTT CASKRRSPDTQYF
TRBJ2-3 TRBV28 15 NA NA TGTGCCAGCAGTTATGCAGGGCATCCTACAGATACGCAGTATTTT CASSYAGHPTDTQYF